These 10 T cell receptor beta chains originate from one sample sequenced in a study of T cell responses to AZD1222 COVID-19 vaccine. Sequencing was performed with immunoSEQ multiplex PCR; in TCRdb, only in-frame clones are kept and a portion is missing. The sample contains some 130,000 clones, 65% to 90% of which appear only once. This material consisted of peripheral blood, taken on day 0 of AZD1222 vaccination. These receptors were collected from an adult in good health.

The chain is built from TRBV7-2 and TRBJ2-1, with D unresolved. The CDR3 totals 15 residues. V was pared by 2 bases and J by 0 bases, with 8 bases between. Germline V gene sequence: CDR1 SGHTA, CDR2 FQGNSA. CDR3 residues: CASSLQVLSYNEQFF. In DNA, the CDR3 is TGTGCCAGCAGCTTACAGGTCCTCTCCTACAATGAGCAGTTCTTC.

The V and J genes are TRBV25-1 and TRBJ1-2; D possibly corresponds to TRBD1 (6 bases). The germline V and J ends were trimmed by 6 bases and 5 bases, with 16 bases remaining between them. This CDR3 is 14 amino acids long. In germline, CDR1 is MGHDK, CDR2 SYGVNS. The CDR3: CASRAPGHTYGYTF. The DNA for the CDR3 is TGTGCCAGCAGAGCCCCGGGACACACATATGGCTACACCTTC.

The rearrangement uses TRBV7-9 and TRBJ2-5; 8 nucleotides agree with TRBD2. Germline CDR1 reads SEHNR; CDR2 reads FQNEAQ (reference sequence). The CDR3 runs 19 residues. V gave up 2 bases and J gave up 0 bases; unmatched junction bases: 14. CDR3 sequence (DNA): TGTGCCAGCAGCTTACTTAGTCGCATGCGGGGGGATTACCAAGAGACCCAGTACTTC. It is translated as CASSLLSRMRGDYQETQYF.

The rearrangement joins TRBV5-1 to TRBJ1-1, with D uncertain. The germline CDR1 and CDR2 sequences are SGHRS and YFSETQ. The CDR3 runs to 15 residues. The germline V and J ends were trimmed by 4 bases and 1 base, with 14 bases remaining between them. CDR3 loop: CASSQTPVENTEAFF. CDR3 bases: TGCGCCAGCAGCCAGACCCCAGTTGAGAACACTGAAGCTTTCTTT.

V and J are TRBV6-6 and TRBJ1-2; D remains unclear. This CDR3 region has 13 residues. Trimming stripped 2 bases from V and 4 bases from J, with 8 bases between. CDR1 and CDR2 from the germline V gene are MNHNY and SVGAGI (reference sequence). This chain's CDR3 is CASSYESGYGYTF. In nucleotides, the CDR3 is TGTGCCAGCAGTTACGAATCGGGCTATGGCTACACCTTC.

The chain joins TRBV7-9 to TRBJ2-3; D is unclear. Germline V CDR1 and CDR2: SEHNR, FQNEAQ (reference sequence). V shed 2 bases and J shed 0 bases, with 3 bases lying between them. The CDR3 covers 13 residues. The CDR3 region has the DNA TGTGCCAGCAGCTTACATAGCACAGATACGCAGTATTTT. Its translation: CASSLHSTDTQYF.

In its sample, this clone was seen once. This chain connects TRBV13 to TRBJ1-2, with 10 bases identical to TRBD1. The trim removed 5 bases at V and 7 bases at J, leaving 10 bases unmatched. The CDR3 runs to 15 residues. CDR1 is PRHDT and CDR2 is FYEKMQ in the germline V gene (reference sequence). Here the CDR3 DNA reads TGTGCCAGCAGCCTCCGGGACAGGGGTTTGGGTGGCTACACCTTC. The encoded protein is CASSLRDRGLGGYTF.

This chain joins TRBV28 and TRBJ1-1; TRBD1 is a possible D gene (6 bases). V was trimmed by 7 bases and J by 6 bases, leaving 12 bases between them. The CDR3 is made up of 12 amino acids. In germline, CDR1 is MDHEN, CDR2 SYDVKM. CDR3 coding DNA: TGTGCCAGCATTCGGGCAGGGGCTGAAGCTTTCTTT. Translated, it gives CASIRAGAEAFF.

With regard to this clone: At one end the junction does not follow the germline gene, possibly because of a read error. The V gene is TRBV28, the J gene TRBJ1-5, with D maybe TRBD1 (6 bases). The CDR3 has 12 residues. Germline assignment: CDR1 MDHEN and CDR2 SYDVKM. The CDR3 DNA follows: TGTGCTAGCACAGGGCCCAATCAGCCCCAGCATTTT. Protein sequence: CASTGPNQPQHF.

The chain is built from TRBV29-1 and TRBJ1-3; D gene uncertain. Trimming left V 2 bases short and J 2 bases short, with 7 bases between. The V gene's germline CDR1 is SQVTM and CDR2 ANQGSEA. This CDR3 spans 13 amino acids. The CDR3 region is CSVENPPGNTIYF. In nucleotides, the CDR3 is TGCAGCGTTGAAAATCCACCTGGAAACACCATATATTTT.